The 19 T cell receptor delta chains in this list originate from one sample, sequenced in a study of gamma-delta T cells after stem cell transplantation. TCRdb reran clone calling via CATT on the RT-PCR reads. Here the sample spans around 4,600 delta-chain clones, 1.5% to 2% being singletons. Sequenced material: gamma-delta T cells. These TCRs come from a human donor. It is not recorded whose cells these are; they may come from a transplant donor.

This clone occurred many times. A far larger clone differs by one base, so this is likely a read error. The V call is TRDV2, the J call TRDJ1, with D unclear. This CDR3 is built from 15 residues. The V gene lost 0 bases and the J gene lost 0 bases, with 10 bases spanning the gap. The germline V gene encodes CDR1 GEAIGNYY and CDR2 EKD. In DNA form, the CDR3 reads TGTGCCTGTGACACCCTACCCGGTTACACCGATAAACTCATCTTT. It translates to CACDTLPGYTDKLIF.

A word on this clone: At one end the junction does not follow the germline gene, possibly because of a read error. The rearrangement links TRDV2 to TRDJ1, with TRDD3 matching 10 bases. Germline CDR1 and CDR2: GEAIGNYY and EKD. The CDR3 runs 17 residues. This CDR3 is CACDAVLGDSNTDKLIF. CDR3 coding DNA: TGTGCCTGTGACGCCGTACTGGGGGATTCCAACACCGACAAACTCATCTTT.

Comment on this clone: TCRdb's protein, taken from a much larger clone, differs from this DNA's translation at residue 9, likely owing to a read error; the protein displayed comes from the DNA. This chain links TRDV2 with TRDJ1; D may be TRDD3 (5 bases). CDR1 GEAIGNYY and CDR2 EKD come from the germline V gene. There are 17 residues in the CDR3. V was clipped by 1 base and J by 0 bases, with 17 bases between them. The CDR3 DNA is TGTGCCTGTGACACTCTCGTTGGGGAACAATACACCGATAAACTCATCTTT. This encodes CACDTLVGEQYTDKLIF.

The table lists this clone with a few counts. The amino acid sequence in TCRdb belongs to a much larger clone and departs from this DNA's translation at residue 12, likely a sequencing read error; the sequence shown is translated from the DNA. CDR3 in amino acids: CACDPVGVPGKPKLIF. Here the CDR3 DNA reads TGTGCCTGTGACCCCGTAGGGGTCCCTGGAAAACCTAAACTCATCTTT. The chain employs TRDV2 and TRDJ1; D remains ambiguous. Trimming shortened V by 3 bases and J by 7 bases, and 23 bases separated the two germline ends. Germline CDR1 GEAIGNYY, CDR2 EKD. This CDR3 is built from 16 residues.

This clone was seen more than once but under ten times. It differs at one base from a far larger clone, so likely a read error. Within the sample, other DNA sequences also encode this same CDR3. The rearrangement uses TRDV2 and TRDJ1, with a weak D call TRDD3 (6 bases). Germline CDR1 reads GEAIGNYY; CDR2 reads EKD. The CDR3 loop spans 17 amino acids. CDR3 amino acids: CACDTLGTRSHTDKLIF. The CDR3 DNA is TGCGCCTGTGACACTCTGGGGACACGGTCACACACCGATAAACTCATCTTT.

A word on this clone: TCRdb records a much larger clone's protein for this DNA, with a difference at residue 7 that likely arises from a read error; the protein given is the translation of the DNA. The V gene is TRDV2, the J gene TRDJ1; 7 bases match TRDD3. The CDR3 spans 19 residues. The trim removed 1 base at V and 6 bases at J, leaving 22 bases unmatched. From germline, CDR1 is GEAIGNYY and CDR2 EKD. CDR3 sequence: CACDTVMGDTRRSENKLIF. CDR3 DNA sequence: TGTGCCTGTGACACGGTAATGGGGGACACCAGGAGGTCTGAGAATAAACTCATCTTT.

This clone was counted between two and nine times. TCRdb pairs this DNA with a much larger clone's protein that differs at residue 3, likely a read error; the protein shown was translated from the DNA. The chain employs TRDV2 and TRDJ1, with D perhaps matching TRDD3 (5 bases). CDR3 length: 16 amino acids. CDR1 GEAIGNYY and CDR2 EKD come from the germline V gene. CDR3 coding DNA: TGTGCCCGTGACATCTTACTCAGGGGAACCACCGATAAACTCATCTTT. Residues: CARDILLRGTTDKLIF.

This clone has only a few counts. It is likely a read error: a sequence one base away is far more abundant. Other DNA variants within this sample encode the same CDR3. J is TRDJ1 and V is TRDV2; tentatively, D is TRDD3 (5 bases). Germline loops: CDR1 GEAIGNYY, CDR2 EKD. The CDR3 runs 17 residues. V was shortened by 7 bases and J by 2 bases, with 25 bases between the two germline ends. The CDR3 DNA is TGTGCCTGCGACGAAGTATATTCTGGGCGATTAACCGATAAACTCATCTTT. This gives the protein CACDEVYSGRLTDKLIF.

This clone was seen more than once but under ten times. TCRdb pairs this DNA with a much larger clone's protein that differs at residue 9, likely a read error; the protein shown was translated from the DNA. The DNA of the CDR3 is TGTGCCTGTGACCCCGTAGGGGTCCTTGGAAAATCTAAACTCATCTTT. Residues: CACDPVGVLGKSKLIF. This chain connects TRDV2 to TRDJ1; no firm D call. The CDR3 runs 16 residues. Germline V gives CDR1 GEAIGNYY, CDR2 EKD. The germline V and J ends were trimmed by 3 bases and 7 bases, with 23 bases remaining between them.

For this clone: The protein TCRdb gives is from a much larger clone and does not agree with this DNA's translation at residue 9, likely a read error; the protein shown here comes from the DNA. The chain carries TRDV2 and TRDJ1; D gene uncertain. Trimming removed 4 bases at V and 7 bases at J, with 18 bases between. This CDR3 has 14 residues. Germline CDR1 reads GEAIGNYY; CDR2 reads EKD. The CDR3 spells CACEPLTPRVKLIF. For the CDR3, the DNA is TGTGCCTGTGAACCCTTAACTCCGAGGGTTAAACTCATCTTT.

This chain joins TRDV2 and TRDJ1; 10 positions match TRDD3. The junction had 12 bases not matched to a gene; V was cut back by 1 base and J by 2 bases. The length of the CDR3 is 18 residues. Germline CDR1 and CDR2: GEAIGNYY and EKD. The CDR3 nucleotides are TGTGCCTGTGACACAGTGAACTGGGGGATCACGACGACCGATAAACTCATCTTT. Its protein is CACDTVNWGITTTDKLIF.

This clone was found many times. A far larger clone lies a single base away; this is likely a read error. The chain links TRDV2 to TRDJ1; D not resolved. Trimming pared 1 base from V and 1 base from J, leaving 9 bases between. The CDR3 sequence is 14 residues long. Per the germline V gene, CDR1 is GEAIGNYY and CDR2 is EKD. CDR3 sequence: CACDTLGSTDKLIF. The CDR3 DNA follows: TGTGCCTGTGACACACTTGGGAGCACCGATAAACTCATCTTT.

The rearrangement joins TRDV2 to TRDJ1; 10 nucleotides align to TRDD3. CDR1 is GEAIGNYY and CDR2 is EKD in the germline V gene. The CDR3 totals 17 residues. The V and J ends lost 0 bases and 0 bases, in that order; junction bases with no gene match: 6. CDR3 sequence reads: CACDTVGGIRYTDKLIF. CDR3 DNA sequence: TGTGCCTGTGACACCGTAGGGGGGATACGGTACACCGATAAACTCATCTTT.

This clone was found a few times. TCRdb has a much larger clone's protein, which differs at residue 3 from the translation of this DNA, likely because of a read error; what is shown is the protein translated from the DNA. CDR3 sequence reads: CAYDTLTGGDTDKLIF. The CDR3 region has the DNA TGTGCCTATGACACCTTAACTGGGGGAGACACCGATAAACTCATCTTT. The genes are TRDV2 and TRDJ1, with TRDD3 matching 9 bases. CDR1 is GEAIGNYY and CDR2 is EKD in the germline V gene. The CDR3 has 16 residues.

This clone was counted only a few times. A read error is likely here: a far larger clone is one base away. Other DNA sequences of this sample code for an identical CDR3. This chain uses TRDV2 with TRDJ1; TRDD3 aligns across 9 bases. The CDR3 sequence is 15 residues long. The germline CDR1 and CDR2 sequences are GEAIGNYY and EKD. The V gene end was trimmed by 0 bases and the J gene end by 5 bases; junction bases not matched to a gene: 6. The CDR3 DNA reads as TGTGCCTGTGACACCGCTGGGGGATTTTCTGATAAACTCATCTTT. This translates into CACDTAGGFSDKLIF.

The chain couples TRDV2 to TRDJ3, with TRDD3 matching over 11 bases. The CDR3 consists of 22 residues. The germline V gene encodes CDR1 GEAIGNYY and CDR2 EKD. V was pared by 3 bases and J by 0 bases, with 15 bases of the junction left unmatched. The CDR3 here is CACDLLGDNLKRGSWDTRQMFF. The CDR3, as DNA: TGTGCCTGTGACTTACTGGGGGATAACCTAAAACGGGGCTCCTGGGACACCCGACAGATGTTTTTC.

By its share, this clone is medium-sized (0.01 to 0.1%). The CDR3 coding sequence is TGTGCCTGTGACACCGTTGGGATTAACCGGTACACCGATAAACTCATCTTT. Protein product: CACDTVGINRYTDKLIF. This chain links TRDV2 with TRDJ1, with D tentatively TRDD3 (5 bases). Germline lookup yields CDR1 GEAIGNYY and CDR2 EKD. The CDR3 length is 17 residues. Trimming removed 0 bases from V and 0 bases from J, with 16 bases in between.

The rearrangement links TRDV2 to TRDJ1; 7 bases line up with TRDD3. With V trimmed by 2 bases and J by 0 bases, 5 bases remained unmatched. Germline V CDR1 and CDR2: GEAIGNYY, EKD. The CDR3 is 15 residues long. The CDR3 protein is CACDILGIHTDKLIF. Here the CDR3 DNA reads TGTGCCTGTGACATACTGGGGATCCACACCGATAAACTCATCTTT.

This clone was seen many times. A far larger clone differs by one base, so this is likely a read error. In nucleotides, the CDR3 is TGTGCCTGTGACACCGCTGGGTGGGAACCAACTTACACCGATAAACTCATCTTT. Protein: CACDTAGWEPTYTDKLIF. V usage is TRDV2 and J usage is TRDJ1; possible D gene TRDD3, 5 bases. V gave up 0 bases and J gave up 0 bases, with 19 bases separating them. Looked up from germline, CDR1 is GEAIGNYY and CDR2 is EKD. This CDR3 is built from 18 residues.